Listed here are 32 T cell receptor beta chains from one sample, sequenced in a study of T cell repertoires in cytomegalovirus infection. TCRdb analysed the reads with MiXCR anew, one entry per CDR3 protein. The repertoire holds around 900,000 distinct CDR3 sequences, approximately 33% seen once, with over 10% in the top ten. These receptors lack a known antigen. The specimen was cultured CD8+ T cells from PBMCs, collected from culture after CMV antigen stimulation. The receptors stem from a human donor in good health (CMV status not recorded). Some clones in this sample may be carry-over from other donors' samples.

This clonotype was counted a few times. V usage is TRBV28 and J usage is TRBJ2-2; possibly TRBD1 for D (6 bases). CDR1 and CDR2 (germline): MDHEN, SYDVKM. This CDR3 contains 15 residues. V was clipped by 2 bases and J by 3 bases, with 10 bases between them. For the CDR3, the DNA is TGTGCCAGCAGTTTACAGGGGCCCTACACCGGGGAGCTGTTTTTT. Its protein product is CASSLQGPYTGELFF.

V is TRBV6-5 and J is TRBJ2-2; D tentatively fits TRBD1 or TRBD2 (5 bases each). V gave up 4 bases and J gave up 4 bases, with 13 bases separating them. In germline, CDR1 is MNHEY, CDR2 SVGAGI. There are 15 residues in the CDR3. This chain's CDR3 is CASSSGPLITGELFF. The CDR3 bases are TGTGCCAGCAGTTCGGGACCGCTAATCACCGGGGAGCTGTTTTTT.

CDR3 in amino acids: CASSDIWASYEQYF. The CDR3 region has the DNA TGTGCCAGCAGTGATATATGGGCCAGCTACGAGCAGTACTTC. The genes are TRBV2 and TRBJ2-7; unclear D gene. Trimming pared 3 bases from V and 3 bases from J, leaving 12 bases between. The CDR3 consists of 14 residues. Germline CDR1 SNHLY, CDR2 FYNNEI. The full variable domain, with the rest looked up from reference TRBV2 and TRBJ2-7, is EPEVTQTPSHQVTQMGQEVILRCVPISNHLYFYWYRQILGQKVEFLVSFYNNEISEKSEIFDDQFSVERPDGSNFTLKIRSTKLEDSAMYFCASSDIWASYEQYFGPGTRLTVT.

The chain has TRBV6-6 and TRBJ2-1; TRBD2 aligns across 10 bases. Germline CDR1 reads MNHNY; CDR2 reads SVGAGI (reference sequence). This CDR3 region has 15 residues. J gave up 5 bases and V 2 bases, and 3 bases lay outside the gene matches. The CDR3 DNA reads as TGTGCCAGCAGTTACGTGCTAGCGGGGGACAATGAGCAGTTCTTC. It yields the protein CASSYVLAGDNEQFF.

This clonotype has a count of ten or more. V and J are TRBV10-3 and TRBJ2-6, with D possibly being TRBD2 (5 bases). V was pared by 11 bases and J by 2 bases, with 19 bases between. The germline V gene has CDR1 ENHRY and CDR2 SYGVKD. The CDR3 contains 16 residues. The CDR3 protein is CAVIDKGGTGANVLTF. CDR3 DNA sequence: TGTGCCGTCATCGACAAAGGAGGCACTGGGGCCAACGTCCTGACTTTC.

V is TRBV4-3 and J is TRBJ2-1; D is tentatively TRBD1 or TRBD2 (5 bases each). V shed 0 bases and J shed 6 bases, with 15 bases lying between them. The germline V gene encodes CDR1 LGHNA and CDR2 YSLEER. This CDR3 is built from 16 residues. The CDR3 DNA is TGCGCCAGCAGCCAAGATCTGGCAGGGCGGGTCAATGAGCAGTTCTTC. This codes for CASSQDLAGRVNEQFF.

This clonotype was observed a few times. CDR3 nucleotides: TGTGCCAGCAGTGAAGAAGGGACACCCTCTGGGCATGGCTACACCTTC. Protein: CASSEEGTPSGHGYTF. This sequence joins TRBV2 and TRBJ1-2, with D possibly TRBD1 on 6 matching bases. The germline gives CDR1 SNHLY, CDR2 FYNNEI. The length of the CDR3 is 16 residues. The V end was cut by 1 base, the J end by 6 bases, with 18 bases between. Combining the CDR3 with reference TRBV2 and TRBJ1-2 gives the whole variable domain EPEVTQTPSHQVTQMGQEVILRCVPISNHLYFYWYRQILGQKVEFLVSFYNNEISEKSEIFDDQFSVERPDGSNFTLKIRSTKLEDSAMYFCASSEEGTPSGHGYTFGSGTRLTVV.

The chain uses TRBV27 and TRBJ2-7; TRBD2 aligns across 9 bases. J gave up 7 bases and V 8 bases, and 9 bases lay outside the gene matches. Germline V gene lookup returns CDR1 MNHEY and CDR2 SMNVEV (reference sequence). This CDR3 contains 13 residues. The CDR3 loop reads CASGAGGAGEQYF. CDR3 coding DNA: TGTGCCAGCGGGGCGGGGGGGGCAGGGGAGCAGTACTTC.

This clonotype turned up a few times. The V and J genes are TRBV19 and TRBJ2-7; possibly TRBD1 or TRBD2 for D (5 bases each). This CDR3 comprises 14 residues. Germline V gene lookup returns CDR1 LNHDA and CDR2 SQIVND (reference sequence). Trimming stripped 5 bases from V and 3 bases from J, with 14 bases between. This CDR3 is CASSGTYPSYEQYV. CDR3 sequence (DNA): TGTGCCAGTAGTGGGACCTATCCGAGCTACGAGCAGTACGTC.

This chain connects TRBV4-1 to TRBJ1-1, with D tentatively TRBD1 (5 bases). CDR3 length: 13 residues. The germline V and J ends were trimmed by 0 bases and 12 bases, with 14 bases remaining between them. The germline V gene encodes CDR1 MGHRA and CDR2 YSYEKL. CDR3 coding DNA: TGCGCCAGCAGCCAAGAAGGAGGGGCGCGGTCTTTCTTT. Its translation is CASSQEGGARSFF.

This clonotype came up a few times. The V call is TRBV25-1, the J call TRBJ2-7; 7 bases map to TRBD1. Looked up from germline, CDR1 is MGHDK and CDR2 is SYGVNS. This CDR3 has 14 residues. The ends lost 4 bases at V and 7 bases at J; junction bases unmatched: 10. The DNA for the CDR3 is TGTGCCAGCAGTGTACAGGGGCCGATTGGAGAGCAGTACTTC. Residues: CASSVQGPIGEQYF.

This clonotype was recorded many times. V gene TRBV11-2 combines with J gene TRBJ2-1; D is undetermined. V gave up 2 bases and J gave up 0 bases, with 14 bases separating them. CDR3 length: 17 residues. The germline V gene encodes CDR1 SGHAT and CDR2 FQNNGV. This CDR3 is CASSLLGRGFSYNEQFF. DNA of the CDR3: TGTGCCAGCAGCTTACTGGGTCGTGGTTTCTCCTACAATGAGCAGTTCTTC.

At least ten counts were recorded for this clonotype. The CDR3 DNA reads as TGCGCCAGCAGCTTGTACCCGGGACAGACGAACACCGGGGAGCTGTTTTTT. This codes for CASSLYPGQTNTGELFF. This chain joins TRBV5-1 and TRBJ2-2, with 7 bases aligning to TRBD1. Trimming cost V 1 base and J 0 bases; bases outside gene matches: 6. This CDR3 contains 17 residues. Per the germline V gene, CDR1 is SGHRS and CDR2 is YFSETQ.

The CDR3 nucleotides are TGTGCCAGTAGCCCAGCCCTGGGGAACACCGGGGAGCTGTTTTTT. Its protein product is CASSPALGNTGELFF. The chain is built from TRBV19 and TRBJ2-2, with D unresolved. The V and J ends lost 6 bases and 1 base respectively, with 12 bases between them. The CDR3 has 15 amino acids. Germline lookup yields CDR1 LNHDA and CDR2 SQIVND (reference sequence).

This clonotype came up once. The chain recombines TRBV7-9 with TRBJ1-6; D is unclear. Germline V gene sequence: CDR1 SEHNR, CDR2 FQNEAQ (reference sequence). The CDR3 contains 14 residues. Trimming pared 4 bases from V and 14 bases from J, leaving 18 bases between. The CDR3: CASSSDKNPESLHF. CDR3 DNA: TGTGCCAGCAGCTCCGACAAAAACCCCGAATCCCTCCACTTT.

This clonotype was observed many times. This chain joins TRBV7-8 and TRBJ2-6, with 11 bases aligning to TRBD1. V was clipped by 3 bases and J by 1 base; unmatched bases: 14. The CDR3 is 21 amino acids. CDR1 and CDR2 from the germline V gene are SGHVS and FQNEAQ. CDR3 residues: CASSFVYKPGQGGSGANVLTF. In DNA form, the CDR3 reads TGTGCCAGCAGCTTTGTTTACAAACCGGGACAGGGGGGTTCTGGGGCCAACGTCCTGACTTTC.

This clonotype was found many times. CDR3 coding DNA: TGTGCCAGCAGCTTAGAACTACAAACCAACAATGAGCAGTTCTTC. Protein product: CASSLELQTNNEQFF. The V and J genes are TRBV7-2 and TRBJ2-1; D remains unclear. V lost 1 base and J lost 5, with 12 bases in between. Germline-derived CDR1 and CDR2 are SGHTA and FQGNSA. The CDR3 loop spans 15 amino acids.

This clonotype was seen at least ten times. This chain uses TRBV6-1 with TRBJ2-7, with D hard to call. Germline V CDR1 and CDR2: MNHNS, SASEGT. Trimming removed 1 base at V and 0 bases at J, with 10 bases between. CDR3 length: 15 amino acids. Here the CDR3 reads CASSEGILSSYEQYV. For the CDR3, the DNA is TGTGCCAGCAGTGAAGGAATACTCAGCTCCTACGAGCAGTACGTC.

This clonotype was seen a few times. The V and J genes are TRBV27 and TRBJ2-7, with 9 positions matching TRBD1. J was trimmed by 2 bases and V by 8 bases; bases with no gene match: 4. Looked up from germline, CDR1 is MNHEY and CDR2 is SMNVEV (reference sequence). This CDR3 is built from 13 residues. Here the CDR3 DNA reads TGTGCCAGCGCCGGGACAGGGACCTACGAGCAGTACGTC. It translates to CASAGTGTYEQYV.

This clonotype was detected a few times. This chain uses TRBV12-3 or TRBV12-4 with TRBJ1-4, with 9 nucleotides matching TRBD1. The ends lost 7 bases at V and 12 bases at J; junction bases unmatched: 9. The CDR3 contains 13 residues. The CDR3 DNA reads TGTGCCAGCACCCTTGACAGGGGGGGAGAACTGTTTTTT. Translated: CASTLDRGGELFF.

This rearrangement joins TRBV11-2 to TRBJ2-1; D is perhaps TRBD1 (6 bases). V was clipped by 5 bases and J by 8 bases, with 13 bases between them. This CDR3 is built from 13 residues. Germline V gene sequence: CDR1 SGHAT, CDR2 FQNNGV. In nucleotides, the CDR3 is TGTGCCAGCAGCCTAACAGGGATCGATGAGCAGTTCTTC. This sequence encodes CASSLTGIDEQFF.

This clonotype was seen many times. The chain combines TRBV12-5 with TRBJ1-2; D perhaps matches TRBD1 (6 bases). CDR1 LGHNT and CDR2 FRNRAP come from the germline V gene. The CDR3 is 14 amino acids. Between the trimmed V and J ends, which lost 4 bases and 4 bases, there was a span of 13 bases. DNA of the CDR3: TGTGCTAGTGGTTACGGTACAGGGACCTATGGCTACACCTTC. It yields the protein CASGYGTGTYGYTF.

The chain joins TRBV29-1 to TRBJ1-2; maybe TRBD1 (6 bases). There are 11 residues in the CDR3. Trimming removed 4 bases at V and 8 bases at J, with 11 bases between. Germline-derived CDR1 and CDR2 are SQVTM and ANQGSEA. CDR3 nucleotides: TGCAGCGTTGGACAGGCCCTGGGCTACACCTTC. Translated: CSVGQALGYTF.

This clonotype was found a few times. The chain has TRBV6-1 and TRBJ2-2, with D maybe TRBD1 (6 bases). The CDR3 extends over 17 amino acids. The V and J ends lost 3 bases and 7 bases respectively, with 21 bases between them. Germline V gives CDR1 MNHNS, CDR2 SASEGT. Written as DNA, the CDR3 is TGTGCCAGCAGTGACCCAGGGGCCTTCTTAGGGGGCGGGGAGCTGTTTTTT. Translation: CASSDPGAFLGGGELFF.

The chain links TRBV7-4 to TRBJ1-4; maybe TRBD1 (6 bases). Trimming took 5 bases from V and 3 from J, leaving 10 bases between them. This CDR3 spans 14 amino acids. Germline V gene sequence: CDR1 SGHVT, CDR2 SQSDAQ. CDR3: CASSDDRPNEKLFF. CDR3 coding DNA: TGTGCCAGCAGCGACGACAGGCCTAATGAAAAACTGTTTTTT.

There are many counts of this clonotype. J is TRBJ2-3 and V is TRBV28; D call uncertain. The V and J ends lost 6 bases and 1 base respectively, with 11 bases between them. The CDR3 runs to 14 residues. The germline CDR1 and CDR2 sequences are MDHEN and SYDVKM. CDR3 region: CASSFGRRTDTQYF. The CDR3 coding sequence is TGTGCCAGCAGCTTCGGCAGACGCACAGATACGCAGTATTTT. Combining the CDR3 with reference TRBV28 and TRBJ2-3 gives the whole variable domain DVKVTQSSRYLVKRTGEKVFLECVQDMDHENMFWYRQDPGLGLRLIYFSYDVKMKEKGDIPEGYSVSREKKERFSLILESASTNQTSMYLCASSFGRRTDTQYFGPGTRLTVL.

This chain connects TRBV24-1 to TRBJ2-2, with TRBD1 matching 7 bases. Germline V CDR1 and CDR2: KGHDR, SFDVKD. V was pared by 0 bases and J by 6 bases, with 3 bases of the junction left unmatched. The CDR3 spans 15 residues. In DNA, the CDR3 is TGTGCCACCAGTGATTTGCAGGGGGTGTCCGGGGAGCTGTTTTTT. The encoded protein is CATSDLQGVSGELFF.

The chain combines TRBV4-2 with TRBJ2-1, with TRBD1 identical over 12 bases. The germline V gene has CDR1 LGHNA and CDR2 YNFKEQ. The length of the CDR3 is 20 residues. V shed 0 bases, J shed 2 bases, and the junction held 11 bases outside the gene matches. The CDR3 DNA reads TGTGCCAGCAGCCAAGATAGGGGGACAGGGGGCCTTGGACCCTACAATGAGCAGTTCTTC. Protein product: CASSQDRGTGGLGPYNEQFF.

J is TRBJ1-4 and V is TRBV7-6, with D possibly being TRBD1 (6 bases). The ends were cut back, 5 bases at V and 8 bases at J, with 15 bases in the middle. CDR3 length: 14 amino acids. Germline assignment: CDR1 SGHVS and CDR2 FNYEAQ. This chain's CDR3 is CASSVRGRKEKLFF. CDR3 DNA: TGTGCCAGCAGCGTCAGGGGTAGGAAAGAAAAACTGTTTTTT.

This clonotype was seen many times. The J gene is TRBJ2-2, the V gene TRBV7-2; perhaps TRBD1 as D (6 bases). V dropped 4 bases and J dropped 10 bases, with 25 bases sitting between them. Per germline, CDR1 SGHTA and CDR2 FQGNSA. The CDR3 contains 17 residues. This CDR3 reads CASSSEVQGLQYSELFF. The CDR3 nucleotides are TGTGCCAGCAGCTCAGAAGTCCAGGGGTTACAGTATTCGGAGCTGTTTTTT.

The chain is built from TRBV27 and TRBJ2-1; D gene uncertain. The CDR3 runs 14 residues. Germline CDR1 MNHEY, CDR2 SMNVEV (reference sequence). V was pared by 2 bases and J by 5 bases, with 10 bases between. Here the CDR3 reads CASSLNSLHNEQFF. In nucleotides, the CDR3 is TGTGCCAGCAGTTTAAACAGCCTCCACAATGAGCAGTTCTTC.

This rearrangement joins TRBV11-2 to TRBJ2-1, with 7 bases lining up with TRBD1. Germline V gives CDR1 SGHAT, CDR2 FQNNGV. V shed 6 bases, J shed 4 bases, and the junction held 12 bases outside the gene matches. This CDR3 comprises 16 residues. This chain's CDR3 is CASSPPGGLTYNEQFF. Here the CDR3 DNA reads TGTGCCAGCAGTCCCCCAGGGGGATTGACTTACAATGAGCAGTTCTTC. Based on the CDR3 plus reference TRBV11-2 and TRBJ2-1, the full variable domain is EAGVAQSPRYKIIEKRQSVAFWCNPISGHATLYWYQQILGQGPKLLIQFQNNGVVDDSQLPKDRFSAERLKGVDSTLKIQPAKLEDSAVYLCASSPPGGLTYNEQFFGPGTRLTVL.